Listed below are T cell receptor beta chains from one sample, sequenced in a study of human T cells and chemical hapten exposure. MiXCR, applied by TCRdb to the RACE reads, yields one record per CDR3 protein. Of approximately 370,000 distinct CDR3 sequences in the sample, about 5.4% are singletons; the top ten hold around 8.8%. The input for sequencing was whole blood, taken in connection with sensitization to the hapten diphenylcyclopropenone (DPC). These receptors were obtained from a woman aged 18-35 years with alopecia areata. Some clones in this sample may be carry-over from other donors' samples. Each CDR3 is given without its conserved first and last residue. The D gene is left open where the match is weak. Only part of the rows carry a size: once, few, many, or a class if the clone is expanded.

v_gene: TRBV20-1; d_gene: TRBD1; abundance: many; CDR3aa: SARGQGDNTGELF
v_gene: TRBV7-9; d_gene: NA; abundance: many; CDR3aa: ATQLTGLSTEAF
v_gene: TRBV5-5; d_gene: NA; abundance: NA; CDR3aa: ASSKHGDSNQPQH
v_gene: TRBV5-6; d_gene: NA; abundance: many; CDR3aa: ASRYTGNNVLT
v_gene: TRBV19; d_gene: TRBD1; abundance: few; CDR3aa: ASSADSGTGDSTGELF
v_gene: TRBV10-3; d_gene: NA; abundance: many; CDR3aa: AIMPAGEKAF
v_gene: TRBV6-5; d_gene: NA; abundance: few; CDR3aa: ASSYWGRGRNSPLH
v_gene: TRBV11-1; d_gene: TRBD1; abundance: few; CDR3aa: ASSLFSGTGIATNEKLF
v_gene: TRBV7-2; d_gene: TRBD2; abundance: few; CDR3aa: ASSLEGTRTLKDQF
v_gene: TRBV4-3; d_gene: NA; abundance: many; CDR3aa: ASSPGHGTEAF
v_gene: TRBV7-9; d_gene: NA; abundance: many; CDR3aa: ASSPSNYEQY
v_gene: TRBV4-1; d_gene: TRBD1; abundance: NA; CDR3aa: ASSQGSTGVETQY
v_gene: TRBV27; d_gene: NA; abundance: many; CDR3aa: ASSLGPPGTGELF
v_gene: TRBV6-6; d_gene: NA; abundance: NA; CDR3aa: ASSYPERPAF
v_gene: TRBV18; d_gene: NA; abundance: many; CDR3aa: ASSSTDPAQSPLH
v_gene: TRBV5-5; d_gene: TRBD1; abundance: few; CDR3aa: ASSSSPDRVTEAF
v_gene: TRBV5-5; d_gene: NA; abundance: few; CDR3aa: ASSFRSGQDYEQY
v_gene: TRBV29-1; d_gene: TRBD2; abundance: many; CDR3aa: SVRLAGGSTDTQY
v_gene: TRBV10-3; d_gene: NA; abundance: few; CDR3aa: ATTHPSRGTQY
v_gene: TRBV5-5; d_gene: NA; abundance: NA; CDR3aa: ASSLSGRGTEAF
v_gene: TRBV27; d_gene: TRBD1; abundance: NA; CDR3aa: ASSKRQGVYQETQY
v_gene: TRBV27; d_gene: NA; abundance: NA; CDR3aa: ASSPDTREQY
v_gene: TRBV7-3; d_gene: TRBD1; abundance: many; CDR3aa: ASSLIYTGQIFTQY
v_gene: TRBV4-2; d_gene: NA; abundance: few; CDR3aa: ASSQDMGAEAF
v_gene: TRBV7-3; d_gene: NA; abundance: few; CDR3aa: ASSLRHRVTDTQY
v_gene: TRBV10-3; d_gene: NA; abundance: few; CDR3aa: AISAGKNTEAF
v_gene: TRBV6-5; d_gene: NA; abundance: many; CDR3aa: ASSYSSYSNQPQH
v_gene: TRBV6-5; d_gene: TRBD1; abundance: few; CDR3aa: ASRMTGVRGYT
v_gene: TRBV6-5; d_gene: NA; abundance: many; CDR3aa: ASSLETGMNTEAF
v_gene: TRBV27; d_gene: NA; abundance: few; CDR3aa: ASSLPSNTQY
v_gene: TRBV15; d_gene: NA; abundance: NA; CDR3aa: ATSRDLWTEQY